This T cell receptor (beta chain) originates from a study of T-cell reconstitution after alpha-beta-depleted transplantation in children. This sample's TCRbeta library carried unique molecular identifier barcodes. From the PCR reads, TCRdb called clonotypes with MiXCR, one entry per CDR3 protein. This table holds roughly 670,000 distinct CDR3 sequences, about an eighth found once. This clonotype was counted between two and nine times. CDR3 length equals 13 residues. V lost 4 bases to trimming and J lost 3 bases, with 13 bases between them. Germline V gives CDR1 DFQATT, CDR2 SNEGSKA (reference sequence).

The source material was PBMCs, sampled before TCRalphabeta/CD19-depleted stem cell transplant. This sequence was found in a girl aged 2 to 9 with congenital amegakaryocytic thrombocytopenia, due to receive a stem cell transplant. This chain connects TRBV20-1 to TRBJ2-7; D is perhaps TRBD1 (5 bases). In DNA, the CDR3 is TGCAGTGCTACTCGACAGAAGAACTACGAGCAGTACTTC. This encodes CSATRQKNYEQYF.